This T cell receptor beta chain was sequenced for a study of T-cell memory formation after mild COVID-19. Study details: TCR clusters showed largely donor specificity. Study-level findings and limits: Contracting CD4+ clones were located mainly in CM and EM, and CD8+ clones in EMRA.

Concerning this clonotype itself: Its antigen is not identified.

UMIs and sample barcodes were carried by the TCR alpha and TCR beta cDNA libraries that 5'RACE produced using constant-segment primers. TCRdb itself ran the 5' RACE reads through MiXCR, one entry per CDR3 protein. This sample carries about 190,000 distinct CDR3 sequences, around 16% of them seen once, and the ten largest clones take 2.4%. Per germline, CDR1 KGHSH and CDR2 LQKENI. Trimming pared 4 bases from V and 7 bases from J, leaving 10 bases between. This CDR3 has 13 amino acids. The sequence derives from an adult woman who had mild COVID-19 (a few samples of this study predate the infection). Cell type and time point are not known. Sequenced material: PBMCs or a T cell subset sorted from them (not recorded which). The gene calls are TRBV18 and TRBJ1-4, with D possibly being TRBD1 (5 bases). CDR3 nucleotides: TGTGCCAGCTCACGCCTGACAGCTGAAAAACTGTTTTTT. Amino acid sequence: CASSRLTAEKLFF.